These 27 T cell receptor beta chains originate from one sample sequenced in a study of Ad26.COV2.S vaccination and SARS-CoV-2 variants. Regarding treatment: about 20 received Ad26.COV2.S at low or high dose, single or two shots; roughly five received placebo; per-sample allocation not given. Samples analyzed were those drawn on day 63 after the first vaccine or placebo injection. TCRdb's copy holds only in-frame clones and misses some; the assay was immunoSEQ multiplex PCR. The table lists about 440,000 clones, around 90% of them singletons. The source material was peripheral blood, sampled in a trial of Ad26.COV2.S vaccine versus placebo. The receptors come from a person aged 18-65 years who received the Ad26.COV2.S COVID-19 vaccine or a placebo.

The rearrangement joins TRBV7-8 to TRBJ2-3; weak D call: TRBD2 (6 bases). The length of the CDR3 is 15 residues. Germline CDR1 and CDR2: SGHVS and FQNEAQ. V lost 2 bases and J 1 base, leaving 10 bases between the germline ends. CDR3 region: CASSLKRVGTDTQYF. In DNA form, the CDR3 reads TGTGCCAGCAGCTTAAAGCGGGTTGGCACAGATACGCAGTATTTT.

The chain recombines TRBV5-6 with TRBJ2-5; weak D call: TRBD2 (5 bases). The CDR3 is made up of 14 amino acids. Germline CDR1 reads SGHDT; CDR2 reads YYEEEE. Trimming took off 4 bases at V and 2 bases at J, with 12 bases between the two ends. This chain's CDR3 is CASSRSREQETQYF. In DNA form, the CDR3 reads TGTGCCAGCAGCCGAAGTAGGGAGCAAGAGACCCAGTACTTC. The full variable domain, in which reference TRBV5-6 and TRBJ2-5 provide the parts outside the CDR3, is DAGVTQSPTHLIKTRGQQVTLRCSPKSGHDTVSWYQQALGQGPQFIFQYYEEEERQRGNFPDRFSGHQFPNYSSELNVNALLLGDSALYLCASSRSREQETQYFGPGTRLLVL.

In nucleotides, the CDR3 is TGTGCCAGCAGCTTAGCGCTGAGGGAAACTGAAGCTTTCTTT. Its protein is CASSLALRETEAFF. The chain has TRBV7-9 and TRBJ1-1; the D is unclear. Germline V gene data show CDR1 as SEHNR and CDR2 as FQNEAQ (reference sequence). V shed 0 bases and J shed 5 bases, with 10 bases lying between them. The CDR3 contains 14 residues.

Here the CDR3 reads CASSPTGAGQYF. The DNA of the CDR3 is TGTGCCAGCAGCCCAACAGGGGCAGGGCAGTACTTC. The rearrangement joins TRBV27 to TRBJ2-7, with 7 bases lining up with TRBD1. V lost 6 bases, J lost 9 bases, and 8 bases stayed unmatched. The CDR3 contains 12 residues. In germline, CDR1 is MNHEY, CDR2 SMNVEV (reference sequence).

V is TRBV15 and J is TRBJ1-5; a weak D match, TRBD1 (6 bases). There are 14 residues in the CDR3. The germline CDR1 and CDR2 sequences are LNHNV and YYDKDF (reference sequence). V dropped 5 bases and J dropped 6 bases, with 14 bases sitting between them. CDR3 sequence reads: CATSFKKGGQPQHF. For the CDR3, the DNA is TGTGCCACCAGCTTTAAAAAGGGGGGTCAGCCCCAGCATTTT.

The chain combines TRBV10-3 with TRBJ1-2, with TRBD1 matching over 8 bases. The ends lost 6 bases at V and 4 bases at J; junction bases unmatched: 4. Germline assignment: CDR1 ENHRY and CDR2 SYGVKD. The CDR3 has 13 amino acids. The CDR3 spells CAIRPGTGYGYTF. CDR3 DNA: TGTGCCATCAGGCCCGGGACAGGCTATGGCTACACCTTC.

This chain joins TRBV14 and TRBJ2-1; 9 nucleotides align to TRBD2. Germline assignment: CDR1 SGHDN and CDR2 FVKESK. Unmatched junction bases numbered 6, after V lost 2 bases and J lost 7 bases. The CDR3 runs 15 residues. CDR3 nucleotide sequence: TGTGCCAGCAGCCAACGTAGCGGGAGCAAGAATGAGCAGTTCTTC. This sequence encodes CASSQRSGSKNEQFF.

The genes are TRBV6-5 and TRBJ1-1; D is uncertain. V was trimmed by 6 bases and J by 4 bases, leaving 12 bases between them. Germline-derived CDR1 and CDR2 are MNHEY and SVGAGI. This CDR3 has 13 residues. The CDR3 loop is CASRSGSGTEAFF. CDR3 nucleotides: TGTGCCAGCAGATCGGGGTCCGGCACTGAAGCTTTCTTT.

This chain links TRBV7-2 with TRBJ2-1; 14 bases align to TRBD2. The CDR3 contains 18 residues. J lost 5 bases, V lost 5 bases, and 11 bases had no gene match. CDR1 is SGHTA and CDR2 is FQGNSA in the germline V gene. CDR3 in DNA: TGTGCCAGCAGCGCCAATCCGGGACTAGCGGGAGCCGACAATGAGCAGTTCTTC. It codes for CASSANPGLAGADNEQFF.

This chain links TRBV19 with TRBJ2-1; D is unresolved. Per the germline V gene, CDR1 is LNHDA and CDR2 is SQIVND (reference sequence). The CDR3 spans 16 residues. V lost 3 bases and J 1 base, leaving 13 bases between the germline ends. For the CDR3, the DNA is TGTGCCAGTAGTATCCCCGGCGGTCCTTCCTACAATGAGCAGTTCTTC. Protein product: CASSIPGGPSYNEQFF.

This chain joins TRBV28 and TRBJ1-5, with 7 bases matching TRBD1. The CDR3 consists of 12 residues. CDR1 and CDR2 from the germline V gene are MDHEN and SYDVKM. Trimming took 0 bases from V and 15 from J; bases not matched to a gene: 5. The CDR3 region has the DNA TGTGCCAGCAGTTTATGGCCAGGGGGTACGCATTTT. It encodes CASSLWPGGTHF.

V gene TRBV19 combines with J gene TRBJ2-7; 12 bases line up with TRBD1. Germline V gives CDR1 LNHDA, CDR2 SQIVND (reference sequence). The V segment lost 5 bases and the J segment 4 bases; nucleotides outside the gene matches: 9. This CDR3 is 16 amino acids long. The chain's CDR3 is CASSAPGQGAKYEQYF. CDR3 nucleotide sequence: TGTGCCAGTAGTGCCCCGGGACAGGGGGCCAAGTACGAGCAGTACTTC.

The J gene is TRBJ2-3, the V gene TRBV7-9; 8 bases agree with TRBD2. The V and J ends lost 5 bases and 8 bases, in that order; junction bases with no gene match: 12. The CDR3 spans 15 residues. Germline loops: CDR1 SEHNR, CDR2 FQNEAQ (reference sequence). DNA for the CDR3: TGTGCCAGCAGCCTCTCCAGCGGGAGAGGAGGTACGCAGTATTTT. This encodes CASSLSSGRGGTQYF.

The chain has TRBV9 and TRBJ2-3; D not resolved. V was shortened by 4 bases and J by 2 bases, with 11 bases between the two germline ends. Germline V gene data show CDR1 as SGDLS and CDR2 as YYNGEE. The CDR3 has 14 residues. The CDR3 coding sequence is TGTGCCAGCAGCTCTCACGCCCACACAGATACGCAGTATTTT. Residues: CASSSHAHTDTQYF.

The gene calls are TRBV6-5 and TRBJ1-2; TRBD1 might be the D (5 bases). Germline lookup yields CDR1 MNHEY and CDR2 SVGAGI. Trimming took 2 bases from V and 5 from J, leaving 12 bases between them. The CDR3 length is 14 residues. CDR3 DNA: TGTGCCAGCAGTTACGCGGCAGGGTTATATGGCTACACCTTC. As protein: CASSYAAGLYGYTF.

With respect to this clone: One end of the junction does not line up with germline, which may come from a read error. The rearrangement links TRBV20-1 to TRBJ2-7, with D possibly called TRBD1 or TRBD2 (5 bases each). There are 11 residues in the CDR3. The germline CDR1 and CDR2 sequences are DFQATT and SNEGSKA (reference sequence). CDR3 amino acids: CSARGVDEQYF. DNA for the CDR3: TGCAGTGCAAGAGGGGTCGACGAGCAGTACTTC.

The V and J genes are TRBV9 and TRBJ2-5, with a tentative D call TRBD2 (6 bases). Germline values: CDR1 SGDLS, CDR2 YYNGEE. V lost 2 bases and J lost 2, with 10 bases in between. CDR3 size: 14 residues. This CDR3 reads CASSVSGGQETQYF. CDR3 nucleotides: TGTGCCAGCAGCGTGTCCGGAGGGCAAGAGACCCAGTACTTC.

The chain employs TRBV4-1 and TRBJ1-6; 8 positions match TRBD1. The CDR3 consists of 16 residues. Germline CDR1 and CDR2: MGHRA and YSYEKL. V was clipped by 3 bases and J by 7 bases; unmatched bases: 8. Written as DNA, the CDR3 is TGCGCCAGCAGCCAGACCAGGGACAGGCGAAATTCACCCCTCCACTTT. Its protein is CASSQTRDRRNSPLHF.

V is TRBV2 and J is TRBJ2-5; 8 nucleotides match TRBD2. Germline V gene data show CDR1 as SNHLY and CDR2 as FYNNEI. Losses at the gene ends were 7 bases for V and 2 bases for J; bases not matched to a gene: 6. The CDR3 totals 14 residues. The CDR3 loop reads CASILTSVQETQYF. DNA for the CDR3: TGTGCCAGCATTCTGACTAGCGTGCAAGAGACCCAGTACTTC. Based on the CDR3 plus reference TRBV2 and TRBJ2-5, the full variable domain is EPEVTQTPSHQVTQMGQEVILRCVPISNHLYFYWYRQILGQKVEFLVSFYNNEISEKSEIFDDQFSVERPDGSNFTLKIRSTKLEDSAMYFCASILTSVQETQYFGPGTRLLVL.

V and J are TRBV9 and TRBJ2-3; TRBD1 is a possible D gene (5 bases). The CDR3 has 15 residues. V was trimmed by 0 bases and J by 1 base, leaving 9 bases between them. The germline V gene encodes CDR1 SGDLS and CDR2 YYNGEE. The CDR3 DNA follows: TGTGCCAGCAGCGTAGCAGGGATGGGCACAGATACGCAGTATTTT. It translates to CASSVAGMGTDTQYF.

The rearrangement joins TRBV9 to TRBJ2-7; 9 positions agree with TRBD1. The CDR3 contains 15 residues. Germline values: CDR1 SGDLS, CDR2 YYNGEE. With V trimmed by 2 bases and J by 5 bases, 8 bases remained unmatched. CDR3 residues: CASSVGTGPLHEQYF. The CDR3 region has the DNA TGTGCCAGCAGCGTTGGGACAGGGCCTCTGCACGAGCAGTACTTC. Drawing the rest from reference TRBV9 and TRBJ2-7, the complete variable domain is DSGVTQTPKHLITATGQRVTLRCSPRSGDLSVYWYQQSLDQGLQFLIQYYNGEERAKGNILERFSAQQFPDLHSELNLSSLELGDSALYFCASSVGTGPLHEQYFGPGTRLTVT.

The rearrangement uses TRBV12-5 and TRBJ1-2; D call uncertain. Trimming left V 0 bases short and J 0 bases short, with 8 bases between. The CDR3 loop spans 15 amino acids. Germline V gene sequence: CDR1 LGHNT, CDR2 FRNRAP. CDR3 nucleotides: TGTGCTAGTGGTTTGGTATTCGGTACTAACTATGGCTACACCTTC. As protein: CASGLVFGTNYGYTF.

The rearrangement links TRBV5-4 to TRBJ1-1; no clear D gene. CDR1 and CDR2 from the germline V gene are SGHNT and YYREEE (reference sequence). V was cut by 3 bases and J by 1 base, with 7 bases left in between. The CDR3 has 13 residues. The CDR3 sequence: CASSSKENTEAFF. CDR3 in DNA: TGTGCCAGCAGCTCCAAGGAGAACACTGAAGCTTTCTTT.

The chain carries TRBV14 and TRBJ2-1; D call uncertain. Trimming took off 10 bases at V and 4 bases at J, with 17 bases between the two ends. Per germline, CDR1 SGHDN and CDR2 FVKESK. The CDR3 is 14 amino acids. As DNA, the CDR3 is TGTGCCAACTCGCGGCCATTCAAGTACAATGAGCAGTTCTTC. Protein sequence: CANSRPFKYNEQFF.

The V gene is TRBV7-2, the J gene TRBJ2-7; maybe TRBD2 (5 bases). The CDR3 spans 16 residues. Germline CDR1 reads SGHTA; CDR2 reads FQGNSA. The germline V and J ends were trimmed by 3 bases and 2 bases, with 17 bases remaining between them. Written as DNA, the CDR3 is TGTGCCAGCAGCTTGACGGCAATAACCGGGACCTACGAGCAGTACTTC. Its translation: CASSLTAITGTYEQYF.

V usage is TRBV12-2 and J usage is TRBJ2-1; the table gives TRBD2 as D, unverified against the DNA. TRBV12-2 is labeled a pseudogene. This CDR3 has 19 residues. The CDR3 is CASPPNGEGAASGRIKQFF. The CDR3 DNA reads TGTGCAAGTCCCCCGAACGGCGAGGGGGCAGCCAGCGGGAGGATTAAGCAGTTCTTC.

The chain carries TRBV27 and TRBJ1-4; D gene unclear. Per germline, CDR1 MNHEY and CDR2 SMNVEV (reference sequence). Trimming pared 5 bases from V and 3 bases from J, leaving 16 bases between. The CDR3 consists of 16 residues. The CDR3 is CASSIVGSLANEKLFF. CDR3 coding DNA: TGTGCCAGCAGTATCGTGGGGTCCCTAGCTAATGAAAAACTGTTTTTT.